This TCR beta chain came from a study of CD8 T cells in ankylosing spondylitis. The V gene's germline CDR1 is LGHNA and CDR2 YNFKEQ. The CDR3 is 16 residues long. The J segment lost 5 bases and the V segment lost 0 bases, leaving 3 bases of the junction unmatched. TCRdb reprocessed the 5' RACE reads via MiXCR and lists one record per CDR3 protein. The sample comprises approximately 140,000 distinct CDR3 sequences, roughly a tenth of which are singletons, and about 3.6% rests with the top ten. The V gene is TRBV4-2, the J gene TRBJ2-5, with TRBD2 matching 13 bases. The sequence was collected from a male donor with ankylosing spondylitis or in good health (not recorded which). The material sequenced was blood, either unsorted or a sorted T cell fraction (not recorded which). The CDR3 bases are TGTGCCAGCAGCCAAGAAGGACTAGCGGGAGTCGAGACCCAGTACTTC. Encoded protein: CASSQEGLAGVETQYF.